What follows describes a single T cell receptor (beta chain). Sequencing used immunoSEQ multiplex PCR; TCRdb keeps in-frame clones, though not all of them. The sample has roughly 60,000 clones; roughly 80% are singletons. This entry belongs to a study of blood T cell repertoires in COVID-19. Germline assignment: CDR1 LNHDA and CDR2 SQIVND (reference sequence). Between the trimmed V and J ends, which lost 7 bases and 3 bases, there was a span of 10 bases. CDR3 size: 13 residues. V gene TRBV19 combines with J gene TRBJ1-5; weak D call: TRBD1 (6 bases). This TCR was sampled from a man between 45 and 60 years old with COVID-19, enrolled during active disease. Specimen: peripheral blood. The CDR3 DNA reads TGTGCCAGTACGGGACAAAACAATCAGCCCCAGCATTTT. As protein: CASTGQNNQPQHF.